A selection of T cell receptor beta chains follows, all from one sample in a study of blood T cell repertoires in COVID-19. Sequencing used immunoSEQ multiplex PCR; TCRdb keeps in-frame clones, though not all of them. The top ten hold 10% of the sample, which has about 400,000 clones, just under 90% seen once. Source material: PBMCs or T cells enriched from blood (not recorded which). All receptors come from a woman between 50 and 59 years old who had recovered from COVID-19. Both conserved end residues are part of each CDR3. D genes are given only for firm matches. Clone size, where shown, is once, few, many, or a class for clones that have expanded.

abundance	v_gene	d_gene	j_gene	CDR3nt	CDR3aa
once	TRBV29-1	NA	TRBJ1-1	TGCAGCGTTGAAAGGCAGGTGTCCCTCCAAGCTTTCTTT	CSVERQVSLQAFF
few	TRBV19	NA	TRBJ1-5	TGTGCCAGTAAAACGGTGGCGGGTACCCGGCCCCAGCATTTT	CASKTVAGTRPQHF
NA	TRBV27	NA	TRBJ1-2	TGTGCCAGCAGTAGACAGTCGCCCTTATATGGCTACACCTTC	CASSRQSPLYGYTF
NA	TRBV7-2	TRBD2	TRBJ2-7	TGTGCCAGCAGCTTAGCGTCTAGCGGGGGTTACGAGCAGTACTTC	CASSLASSGGYEQYF
NA	TRBV28	NA	TRBJ1-5	TGTGCCAGCAGGGTAGGTGGACAGATTTGGGGTAGCAATCAGCCCCAGCATTTT	CASRVGGQIWGSNQPQHF
NA	TRBV4-3	TRBD2	TRBJ2-3	TGCGCCAGCAGCCAAGATCCGCTAGCGGGGGGGCATACGCAGTATTTT	CASSQDPLAGGHTQYF
NA	TRBV27	NA	TRBJ1-1	TGTGCCAGCAGTTTAGGGGGCGGGACTGAAGCTTTCTTT	CASSLGGGTEAFF
NA	TRBV7-2	NA	TRBJ1-6	TGTGCCAGCAGCTTAGGGCGGGGAACTAATTCACCCCTCCACTTT	CASSLGRGTNSPLHF
NA	TRBV2	NA	TRBJ1-2	TGTGCCAGACCGATCGGGGGGAATCCAGGCTATGGCTACACCTTC	CARPIGGNPGYGYTF
once	TRBV4-2	NA	TRBJ2-5	TGTGCCAGCAGCCGTGTAAATTCAGAGACCCAGTACTTC	CASSRVNSETQYF
NA	TRBV7-2	TRBD1	TRBJ1-2	TGTGCCAGCAGCTCGCCGGACAGGGGGCATTTTGGCTACACCTTC	CASSSPDRGHFGYTF
NA	TRBV5-4	TRBD2	TRBJ2-5	TGTGCCAGCAGCTTGGCCTATGGTAGCGGGGGGGGCGAGACCCAGTACTTC	CASSLAYGSGGGETQYF
NA	TRBV6-1	NA	TRBJ1-5	TGTGCCAGCAGTGAAAGTTCCTCTCGGGGTCAGCCCCAGCATTTT	CASSESSSRGQPQHF
NA	TRBV7-2	TRBD1	TRBJ1-1	TGTGCCAGCAGCCCTTGGACAGGGCGTCAGAACACTGAAGCTTTCTTT	CASSPWTGRQNTEAFF